This entry features one T cell receptor beta chain sequence. Its cognate antigen is unknown. V lost 4 bases and J lost 4, with 12 bases in between. Germline-derived CDR1 and CDR2 are SGHNT and YYREEE (reference sequence). The CDR3 has 13 amino acids. Sequencing was performed with immunoSEQ multiplex PCR; in TCRdb, only in-frame clones are kept and a portion is missing. The repertoire holds 70,000 to 100,000 clones, with 96% as singletons. Naive, memory, effector memory and TEMRA subsets that were unstimulated underwent sequencing in a few donor pairs. This record comes from a study of siplizumab effects on memory and regulatory T cells. Study conclusions and caveats: Roughly 80-97% of proliferating clones (CD4+ or CD8+) could not be assigned a naive or memory phenotype. In controls, 26.9% of mappable alloreactive CD4+ clones were Treg-derived on average, versus roughly 69% with siplizumab.

V and J are TRBV5-4 and TRBJ2-7; D not resolved. The sequenced material came from naive CD4+ T cells sorted from blood. This TCR derives from a human donor in good health. Here the CDR3 reads CASSLPGQYEQYF. DNA for the CDR3: TGTGCCAGCAGCCTTCCGGGCCAGTACGAGCAGTACTTC.